A selection of T cell receptor beta chains follows, all from one sample in a study of T cell repertoires in cytomegalovirus infection. TCRdb re-called the reads with MiXCR, one entry per CDR3 protein. Of about 100,000 distinct CDR3 sequences in the sample, 16% were seen once. Sample: PBMCs. These TCRs come from a human donor in good health (CMV status not recorded). Some clones in this sample may be carry-over from other donors' samples. Both conserved end residues are part of each CDR3. A D gene is named only where the DNA matches it firmly. Not every row has a clone size; where given, it reads once, few, many or a size class.

v_call	clone_size	j_call	d_call	cdr3_nt	cdr3_aa
TRBV19	.	TRBJ1-3	.	TGTGCCAGTAGTAGTGGGTCGCGAGAAGGAAACACCATATATTTT	CASSSGSREGNTIYF
TRBV10-3	.	TRBJ1-1	TRBD1	TGTGCCATCAGTGGGGGACAGGGGGGGAACACTGAAGCTTTCTTT	CAISGGQGGNTEAFF
TRBV7-2	many	TRBJ2-7	TRBD1	TGTGCCAGCAGCTTAGTTGACAGGGCCCACGAGCAGTACTTC	CASSLVDRAHEQYF
TRBV11-3	many	TRBJ2-2	.	TGTGCCAGCAGCCCCGGGGTGAGCGGGGAGCTGTTTTTT	CASSPGVSGELFF
TRBV15	few	TRBJ1-1	.	TGTGCCACCAGCAGAGAGGGCCCCCGGACCGAGGGAGCTTTCTTT	CATSREGPRTEGAFF
TRBV12-3/TRBV12-4	few	TRBJ2-6	.	TGTGCCAGCAGTTTTGGCAGGGCGGCGGGGGCCAACGTCCTGACTTTC	CASSFGRAAGANVLTF
TRBV5-1	few	TRBJ2-7	.	TGCGCCAGCACCCTGATGGGGCTAGGAGGCGACGAGCAGTACTTC	CASTLMGLGGDEQYF
TRBV20-1	.	TRBJ2-7	.	TGCAGTGCTAGCCTGAGATTGTACGAGCAGTACTTC	CSASLRLYEQYF
TRBV19	.	TRBJ2-5	.	TGTGCCAGTAGTTCCGTGGGAGAGACCCAGTACTTC	CASSSVGETQYF
TRBV6-2/TRBV6-3	.	TRBJ1-2	.	TGTGCCAGCAGTTACGGAACCGACAGAGGTCATGGCTACACCTTC	CASSYGTDRGHGYTF
TRBV7-2	many	TRBJ2-7	.	TGTGCCAGCAGATCGGAGCGGGCCTCCTACGAGCAGTACTTC	CASRSERASYEQYF
TRBV7-2	many	TRBJ2-3	TRBD2	TGTGCCAGCAGCATACTAGCGGGGGGGGCAGATACGCAGTATTTT	CASSILAGGADTQYF
TRBV27	few	TRBJ2-1	TRBD1	TGTGCCAGCAGCTGGGACAGGGGGAATGAGCAGTTCTTC	CASSWDRGNEQFF
TRBV28	.	TRBJ2-5	.	TGTACCAGCTGTCTATCCTCTGCTCGCGGGCAAGAGACCCAGTACTTC	CTSCLSSARGQETQYF
TRBV20-1	few	TRBJ2-7	.	TGCAGTGCTAGGTCCGCAGGGACCTACGAGCAGTACTTC	CSARSAGTYEQYF
TRBV5-1	.	TRBJ1-3	TRBD1	TGCGCCAGCAGCTCAGAACAGGGGCCTGGAAACACCATATATTTT	CASSSEQGPGNTIYF
TRBV7-2	many	TRBJ2-7	.	TGTGCCAGCAGCTTTATAGAGGGGGGTTACGAGCAGTACTTC	CASSFIEGGYEQYF
TRBV11-2	medium-sized	TRBJ2-7	.	TGTGCCAGCAGCTTAGGGGGTTTAAGCTACGAGCAGTACTTC	CASSLGGLSYEQYF